The TCR beta chain under discussion was sequenced for a study of T cell responses to AZD1222 COVID-19 vaccine. Second-dose schedules of about 4 or about 12 weeks were combined. As concerns this clone: Antigen unknown.

Assay: immunoSEQ multiplex PCR; the TCRdb copy retains only in-frame clones and omits some. The repertoire holds 100,000 to 140,000 clones, with approximately 92% as singletons. Deletions cut 2 bases from V and 6 bases from J, with 8 bases between. The germline CDR1 and CDR2 sequences are SGHRS and YFSETQ. The CDR3 spans 13 residues. Study-level results: Regions 160-218 and 743-854 held dominance among vaccine-associated CD4 TCRs, which spanned spike.

This chain links TRBV5-1 with TRBJ2-2; D not resolved. This sequence was found in an adult who received the AZD1222 COVID-19 vaccine. Specimen: peripheral blood, collected 28 days after the second AZD1222 dose. CDR3 in DNA: TGCGCCAGCAGCTTAGGACGGTCCGGGGAGCTGTTTTTT. It encodes CASSLGRSGELFF. Drawing the rest from reference TRBV5-1 and TRBJ2-2, the complete variable domain is KAGVTQTPRYLIKTRGQQVTLSCSPISGHRSVSWYQQTPGQGLQFLFEYFSETQRNKGNFPGRFSGRQFSNSRSEMNVSTLELGDSALYLCASSLGRSGELFFGEGSRLTVL.